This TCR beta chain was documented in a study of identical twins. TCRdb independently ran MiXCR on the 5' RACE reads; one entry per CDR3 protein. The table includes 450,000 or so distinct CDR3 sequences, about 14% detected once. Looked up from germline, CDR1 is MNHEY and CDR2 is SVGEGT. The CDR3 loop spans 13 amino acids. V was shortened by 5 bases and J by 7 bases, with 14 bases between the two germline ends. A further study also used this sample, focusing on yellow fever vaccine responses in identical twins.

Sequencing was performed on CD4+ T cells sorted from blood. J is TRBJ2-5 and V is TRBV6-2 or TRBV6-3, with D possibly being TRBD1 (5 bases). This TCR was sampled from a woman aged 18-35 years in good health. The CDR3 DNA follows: TGTGCCAGCAGTGACGGACAAAGGGGGACCCAGTACTTC. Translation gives CASSDGQRGTQYF.